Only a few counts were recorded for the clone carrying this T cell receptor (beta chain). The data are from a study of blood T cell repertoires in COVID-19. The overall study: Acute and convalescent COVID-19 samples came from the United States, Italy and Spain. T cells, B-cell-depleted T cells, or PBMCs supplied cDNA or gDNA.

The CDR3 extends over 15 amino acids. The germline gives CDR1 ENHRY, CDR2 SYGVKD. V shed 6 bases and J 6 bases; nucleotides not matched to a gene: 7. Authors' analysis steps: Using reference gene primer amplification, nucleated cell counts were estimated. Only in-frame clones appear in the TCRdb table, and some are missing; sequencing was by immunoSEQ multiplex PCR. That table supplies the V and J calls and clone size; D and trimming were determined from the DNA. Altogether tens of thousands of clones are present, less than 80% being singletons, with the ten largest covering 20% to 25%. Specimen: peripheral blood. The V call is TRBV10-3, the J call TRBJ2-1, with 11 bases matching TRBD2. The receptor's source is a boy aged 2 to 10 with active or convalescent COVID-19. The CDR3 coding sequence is TGTGCCATCAGATCAACTAGCGGGAGAACCAATGAGCAGTTCTTC. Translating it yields CAIRSTSGRTNEQFF.